These T cell receptor beta chains were read from a single sample in a study of identical twins. TCRdb re-called the 5' RACE reads through MiXCR, storing one row per CDR3 protein. The sample gives hundreds of thousands of distinct CDR3 sequences, less than 9% of which show up once; over 2% is in the top ten. The sample was also linked to a second study, of yellow fever vaccine responses in identical twins.

Sample: memory (CD45RO+) T cells sorted from blood. The receptors derive from a woman between 18 and 30 years old in good health. The CDR3 runs from the conserved cysteine through the conserved F or W. D genes are given only for firm matches. Clone size is stated in some rows and not others, as once, few, many or a class when expanded.

d_call	j_call	v_call	clone_size	cdr3_length	cdr3_aa	cdr3_nt
TRBD2	TRBJ2-7	TRBV12-5	-	15	CASGPTGTRRYEQYF	TGTGCTAGTGGTCCTACCGGGACTAGGAGATACGAGCAGTACTTC
-	TRBJ2-5	TRBV9	-	16	CASSSDPGHTQETQYF	TGTGCCAGCAGCTCCGACCCGGGACATACCCAAGAGACCCAGTACTTC
-	TRBJ2-2	TRBV6-1	few	14	CASMKGLVSGELFF	TGTGCCAGCATGAAGGGACTCGTCTCCGGGGAGCTGTTTTTT
-	TRBJ2-3	TRBV27	few	18	CASSFFPRRIGATDTQYF	TGTGCCAGCAGTTTTTTTCCCCGACGAATTGGGGCCACAGATACGCAGTATTTT
-	TRBJ1-5	TRBV2	few	12	CASSENNQPQHF	TGTGCCAGCAGTGAAAACAATCAGCCCCAGCATTTT
TRBD1	TRBJ1-1	TRBV10-3	-	13	CAISFSGGIGAFF	TGTGCCATCAGTTTCTCAGGGGGAATTGGCGCTTTCTTT
-	TRBJ1-2	TRBV5-1	many	17	CASSPSGGVGISYGYTF	TGCGCCAGCAGCCCGAGTGGAGGGGTGGGGATTTCTTATGGCTACACCTTC
-	TRBJ2-2	TRBV19	few	16	CASSIEFGQNTGELFF	TGTGCCAGTAGTATAGAATTCGGGCAGAACACCGGGGAGCTGTTTTTT
-	TRBJ2-6	TRBV6-1	-	15	CASSALVAGANVLTF	TGTGCCAGCAGTGCCCTCGTGGCTGGGGCCAACGTCCTGACTTTC
-	TRBJ2-3	TRBV27	many	13	CASSLLGQDTQYF	TGTGCCAGCAGCCTACTAGGGCAAGATACGCAGTATTTT
-	TRBJ2-7	TRBV20-1	many	14	CSARGSAGVYEQYF	TGCAGTGCTAGAGGCAGTGCAGGGGTCTACGAGCAGTACTTC
-	TRBJ2-1	TRBV5-1	many	15	CASSLDLTTGNEQFF	TGCGCCAGCAGCTTGGACCTTACTACGGGGAATGAGCAGTTCTTC
TRBD1	TRBJ1-4	TRBV6-1	-	16	CASSQPGQGVDEKLFF	TGTGCCAGCAGTCAACCGGGACAGGGGGTGGATGAAAAACTGTTTTTT
TRBD1	TRBJ1-2	TRBV6-1	few	17	CASRTPPGQGINYGYTF	TGTGCCAGCAGAACCCCCCCGGGACAGGGAATTAACTATGGCTACACCTTC
TRBD1	TRBJ1-5	TRBV28	-	18	CTISLGTGKSSGNQPQHF	TGTACCATCAGTTTGGGGACAGGGAAAAGTAGCGGCAATCAGCCCCAGCATTTT
TRBD1	TRBJ1-4	TRBV14	-	15	CASSRDRTTNEKLFF	TGTGCCAGCAGCCGGGACAGAACAACTAATGAAAAACTGTTTTTT
TRBD2	TRBJ2-3	TRBV15	many	15	CATSRGREGTDTQYF	TGTGCCACCAGCAGAGGCAGGGAGGGGACAGATACGCAGTATTTT
TRBD1	TRBJ1-2	TRBV12-3/TRBV12-4	many	14	CASSWDRRGIGYTF	TGTGCCAGCAGTTGGGACAGGAGAGGGATAGGCTACACCTTC
-	TRBJ2-1	TRBV12-3/TRBV12-4	-	12	CASKDPYNEQFF	TGTGCCAGCAAAGACCCCTACAATGAGCAGTTCTTC
TRBD1	TRBJ2-1	TRBV6-1	-	14	CASRGTGWYNEQFF	TGTGCCAGCAGGGGGACAGGTTGGTACAATGAGCAGTTCTTC
-	TRBJ2-2	TRBV19	-	13	CASSPGYTGELFF	TGTGCCAGTAGCCCGGGATACACCGGGGAGCTGTTTTTT
TRBD2	TRBJ2-1	TRBV5-6	few	17	CASSLTLTSGSVYEQFF	TGTGCCAGCAGCTTGACTCTGACTAGCGGGAGTGTCTATGAGCAGTTCTTC
-	TRBJ2-1	TRBV20-1	many	14	CSAIQRILDNEQFF	TGCAGTGCTATACAACGCATTTTAGACAATGAGCAGTTCTTC